This T cell receptor (beta chain) is drawn from a study of T cells in Graves' hyperthyroidism and ophthalmopathy. Study overall: Upon initial diagnosis and before any treatment, peripheral blood was collected.

The source material, RNA transcripts, was used to amplify TCR beta CDR3 regions. First-round RT-PCR with HTBI primers amplified the TCR CDR3 region. Each CDR3 protein is one row after TCRdb ran MiXCR on the multiplex PCR reads. In the table there are under 350,000 distinct CDR3 sequences, over 15% of which are singletons. Study-wide results and caveats: Blood also held most thyroid clonotypes expanded beyond 0.001.

This clonotype has more than one count but fewer than ten. Antigen: not known. This sequence originates from a woman in her fifties or sixties with Graves' hyperthyroidism. The material sequenced was blood.

The CDR3, as DNA: TGTGCCAGCACCGGAGCCTCTGGGGCCAACGTCCTGACTTTC. It encodes CASTGASGANVLTF. The rearrangement joins TRBV6-2 or TRBV6-3 to TRBJ2-6, with D unresolved. This CDR3 contains 14 residues. Germline CDR1 is MNHEY and CDR2 is SVGEGT. Trimming stripped 7 bases from V and 0 bases from J, with 7 bases between.